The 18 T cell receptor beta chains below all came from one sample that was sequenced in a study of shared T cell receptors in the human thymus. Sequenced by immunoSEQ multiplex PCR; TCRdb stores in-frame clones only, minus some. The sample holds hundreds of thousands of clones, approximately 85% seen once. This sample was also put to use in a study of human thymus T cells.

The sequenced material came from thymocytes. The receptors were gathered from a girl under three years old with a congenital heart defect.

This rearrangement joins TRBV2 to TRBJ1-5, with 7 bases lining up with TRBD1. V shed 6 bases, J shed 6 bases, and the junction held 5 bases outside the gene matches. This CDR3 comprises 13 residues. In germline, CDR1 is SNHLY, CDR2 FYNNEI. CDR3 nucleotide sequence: TGTGCCAGCAGAGACAGGGATGGTCAGCCCCAGCATTTT. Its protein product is CASRDRDGQPQHF.

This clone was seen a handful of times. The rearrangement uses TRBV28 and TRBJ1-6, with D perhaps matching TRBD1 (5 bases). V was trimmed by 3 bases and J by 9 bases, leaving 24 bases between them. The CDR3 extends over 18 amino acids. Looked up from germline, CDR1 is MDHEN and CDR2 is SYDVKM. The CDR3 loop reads CASSFVTDDNPRTSPLHF. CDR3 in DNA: TGTGCCAGCAGTTTTGTGACAGACGACAACCCCAGGACTTCACCCCTCCACTTT.

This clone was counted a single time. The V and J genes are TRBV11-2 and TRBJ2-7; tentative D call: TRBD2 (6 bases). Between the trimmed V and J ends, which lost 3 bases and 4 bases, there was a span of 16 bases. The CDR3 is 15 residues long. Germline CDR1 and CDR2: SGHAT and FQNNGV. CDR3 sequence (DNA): TGTGCCAGCAGCTTTGGCGGGGCTTTCGGATACGAGCAGTACTTC. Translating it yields CASSFGGAFGYEQYF.

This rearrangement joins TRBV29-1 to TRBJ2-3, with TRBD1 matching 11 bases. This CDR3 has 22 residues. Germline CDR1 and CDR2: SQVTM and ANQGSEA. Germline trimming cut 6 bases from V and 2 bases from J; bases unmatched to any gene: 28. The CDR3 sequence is CSVNRGQYGTGGAKPTTDTQYF. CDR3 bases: TGCAGCGTAAACCGGGGGCAATATGGGACAGGGGGTGCAAAACCGACCACAGATACGCAGTATTTT.

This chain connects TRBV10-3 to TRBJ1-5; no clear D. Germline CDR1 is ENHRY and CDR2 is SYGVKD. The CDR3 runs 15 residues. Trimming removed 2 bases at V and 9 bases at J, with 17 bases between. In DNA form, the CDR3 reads TGTGCCATCAGTGAGGGACTAGGTGGCGGGTGGCCCCAGCATTTT. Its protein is CAISEGLGGGWPQHF.

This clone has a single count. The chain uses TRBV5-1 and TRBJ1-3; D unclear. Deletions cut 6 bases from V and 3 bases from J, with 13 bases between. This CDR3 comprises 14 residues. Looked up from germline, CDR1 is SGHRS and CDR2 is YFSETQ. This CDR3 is CASTRRAGGNTIYF. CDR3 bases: TGCGCCAGCACCCGGAGGGCGGGTGGAAACACCATATATTTT. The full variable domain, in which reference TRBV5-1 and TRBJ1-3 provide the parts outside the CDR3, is KAGVTQTPRYLIKTRGQQVTLSCSPISGHRSVSWYQQTPGQGLQFLFEYFSETQRNKGNFPGRFSGRQFSNSRSEMNVSTLELGDSALYLCASTRRAGGNTIYFGEGSWLTVV.

The CDR3 DNA reads as TGTGCCAGCAGCCAAGAAGTGTGGACAGCTACACCTGGGAATGGGAACACTGAAGCTTTCTTT. Its protein product is CASSQEVWTATPGNGNTEAFF. The gene calls are TRBV4-2 and TRBJ1-1, with a tentative D call TRBD1 (6 bases). Looked up from germline, CDR1 is LGHNA and CDR2 is YNFKEQ. V lost 0 bases and J 1 base, leaving 27 bases between the germline ends. The CDR3 length is 21 residues.

CDR3 in amino acids: CASGGTGVKKLFF. CDR3 coding DNA: TGTGCCAGCGGAGGAACAGGGGTGAAGAAACTGTTTTTT. The genes are TRBV2 and TRBJ1-4; 7 bases agree with TRBD1. This CDR3 has 13 residues. Germline assignment: CDR1 SNHLY and CDR2 FYNNEI. Trimming cost V 8 bases and J 11 bases; bases outside gene matches: 11.

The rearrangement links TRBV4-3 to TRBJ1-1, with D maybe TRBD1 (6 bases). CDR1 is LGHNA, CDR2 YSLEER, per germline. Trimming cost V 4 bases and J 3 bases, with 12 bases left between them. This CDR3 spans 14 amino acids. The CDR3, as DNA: TGCGCCAGCAGCCTAACAGGGTGCGACACTGAAGCTTTCTTT. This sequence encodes CASSLTGCDTEAFF.

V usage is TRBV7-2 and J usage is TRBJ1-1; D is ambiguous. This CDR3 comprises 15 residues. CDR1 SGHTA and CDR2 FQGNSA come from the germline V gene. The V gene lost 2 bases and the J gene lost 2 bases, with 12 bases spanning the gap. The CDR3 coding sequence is TGTGCCAGCAGCTTACCCGGACGGGGAAACACTGAAGCTTTCTTT. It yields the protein CASSLPGRGNTEAFF.

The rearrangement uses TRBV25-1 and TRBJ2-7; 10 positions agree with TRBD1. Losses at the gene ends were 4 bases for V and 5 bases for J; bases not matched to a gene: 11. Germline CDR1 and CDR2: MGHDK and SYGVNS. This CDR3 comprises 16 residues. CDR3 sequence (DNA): TGTGCCAGCAGTGGCCCCCGGGACAGGGGTGTCCACGAGCAGTACTTC. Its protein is CASSGPRDRGVHEQYF.

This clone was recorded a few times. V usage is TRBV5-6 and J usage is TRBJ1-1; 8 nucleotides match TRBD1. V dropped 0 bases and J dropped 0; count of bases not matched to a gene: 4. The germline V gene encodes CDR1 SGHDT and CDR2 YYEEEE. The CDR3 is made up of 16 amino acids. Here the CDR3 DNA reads TGTGCCAGCAGCTTGGGCAGGGGGCACATGAACACTGAAGCTTTCTTT. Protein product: CASSLGRGHMNTEAFF.

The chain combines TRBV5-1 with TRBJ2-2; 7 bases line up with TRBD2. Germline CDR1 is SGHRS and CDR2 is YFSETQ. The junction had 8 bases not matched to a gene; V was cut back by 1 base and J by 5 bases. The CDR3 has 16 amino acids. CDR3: CASSLTPGRETGELFF. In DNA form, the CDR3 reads TGCGCCAGCAGCTTGACCCCGGGGAGGGAGACCGGGGAGCTGTTTTTT.

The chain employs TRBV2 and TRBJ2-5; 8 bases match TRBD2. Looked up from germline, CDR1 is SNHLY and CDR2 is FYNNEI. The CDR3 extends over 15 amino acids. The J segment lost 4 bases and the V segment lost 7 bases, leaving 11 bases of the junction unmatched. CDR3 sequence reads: CASKIWRGAGETQYF. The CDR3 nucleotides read TGTGCCAGCAAAATTTGGCGGGGGGCTGGAGAGACCCAGTACTTC. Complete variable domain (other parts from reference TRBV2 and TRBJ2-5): EPEVTQTPSHQVTQMGQEVILRCVPISNHLYFYWYRQILGQKVEFLVSFYNNEISEKSEIFDDQFSVERPDGSNFTLKIRSTKLEDSAMYFCASKIWRGAGETQYFGPGTRLLVL.

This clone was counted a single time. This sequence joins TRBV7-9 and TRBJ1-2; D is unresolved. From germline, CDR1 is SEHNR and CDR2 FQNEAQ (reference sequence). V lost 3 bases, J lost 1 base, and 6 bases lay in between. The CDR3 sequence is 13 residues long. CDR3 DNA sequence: TGTGCCAGCAGCTTCCCAGTTAACTATGGCTACACCTTC. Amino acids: CASSFPVNYGYTF. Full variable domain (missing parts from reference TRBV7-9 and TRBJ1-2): DTGVSQNPRHKITKRGQNVTFRCDPISEHNRLYWYRQTLGQGPEFLTYFQNEAQLEKSRLLSDRFSAERPKGSFSTLEIQRTEQGDSAMYLCASSFPVNYGYTFGSGTRLTVV.

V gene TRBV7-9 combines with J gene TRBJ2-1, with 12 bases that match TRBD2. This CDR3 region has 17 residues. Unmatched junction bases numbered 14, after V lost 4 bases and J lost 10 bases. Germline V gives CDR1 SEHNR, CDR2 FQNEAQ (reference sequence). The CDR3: CASSSLGASGGAKEQFF. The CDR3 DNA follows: TGTGCCAGCAGCTCTTTAGGGGCTAGCGGGGGGGCAAAGGAGCAGTTCTTC. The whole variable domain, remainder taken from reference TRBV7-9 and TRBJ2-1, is DTGVSQNPRHKITKRGQNVTFRCDPISEHNRLYWYRQTLGQGPEFLTYFQNEAQLEKSRLLSDRFSAERPKGSFSTLEIQRTEQGDSAMYLCASSSLGASGGAKEQFFGPGTRLTVL.

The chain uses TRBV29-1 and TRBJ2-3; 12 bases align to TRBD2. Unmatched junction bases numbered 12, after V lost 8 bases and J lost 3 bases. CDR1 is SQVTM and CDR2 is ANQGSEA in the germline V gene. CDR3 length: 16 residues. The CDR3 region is CSSFWTSGESTDTQYF. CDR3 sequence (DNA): TGCAGCTCTTTTTGGACTAGCGGGGAGAGTACAGATACGCAGTATTTT.

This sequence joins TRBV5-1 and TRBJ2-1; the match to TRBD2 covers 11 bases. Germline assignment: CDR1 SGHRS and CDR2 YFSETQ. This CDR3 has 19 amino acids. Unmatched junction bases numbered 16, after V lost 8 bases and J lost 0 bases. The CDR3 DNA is TGCGCCAGTAAAAATATACCGGGACTAGCGGCTAGCTCCTACAATGAGCAGTTCTTC. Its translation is CASKNIPGLAASSYNEQFF.